The TCR beta chain described here comes from a study of response to subunit inactivated influenza vaccine. Regarding the study as a whole: There was a suggestion from the authors that each seasonal influenza vaccination recruits few new T cells.

To note about this clonotype: Antigen specificity is unknown.

CDR3 length: 14 residues. In germline, CDR1 is MNHEY, CDR2 SMNVEV (reference sequence). V was shortened by 2 bases and J by 1 base, with 8 bases between the two germline ends. TCRdb re-called the RT-PCR reads with MiXCR, one entry per CDR3 protein. The sample lists roughly 500,000 distinct CDR3 sequences; approximately 16% were seen once. This TCR came from a man aged 50-75 years who received an inactivated influenza vaccine. The V call is TRBV27, the J call TRBJ1-2; no clear D gene. This sample comprised CD4+ T cells sorted from PBMCs, obtained roughly 24 months after vaccination. For the CDR3, the DNA is TGTGCCAGCAGTTTAAGGCAGAATAACTATGGCTACACCTTC. It specifies CASSLRQNNYGYTF.